These T cell receptor beta chains were read from a single sample in a study of tumor-infiltrating lymphocytes in primary liver carcinoma. TCRdb recomputed calls from the multiplex PCR reads with MiXCR, one row per CDR3 protein. The data contain more than 150,000 distinct CDR3 sequences, around 60% of them singletons. Sequenced: peripheral blood. These receptors came from a man aged 35-49 years with primary liver carcinoma and hepatitis B virus infection. CDR3s include the opening cysteine and the closing phenylalanine or tryptophan. Fields, in order: clone size, V gene, J gene, D gene, CDR3 protein, CDR3 DNA. The D gene is left open where the match is weak. Clone sizes are given selectively: once, few, many, or a class where the clone is expanded.

few	TRBV6-5	TRBJ2-7	TRBD2	CASSTGGDGEQYF	TGTGCCAGCAGTACCGGGGGGGACGGCGAGCAGTACTTC
many	TRBV6-6	TRBJ2-1	TRBD2	CASSYSGLAGIYNEQFF	TGTGCCAGCAGTTACTCCGGGCTAGCGGGTATCTACAATGAGCAGTTCTTC
many	TRBV11-3	TRBJ2-1	TRBD2	CASSLDRLAGWRRVHNEQFF	TGTGCCAGCAGCTTAGATAGACTAGCGGGGTGGAGGAGGGTGCACAATGAGCAGTTCTTC
.	TRBV6-5	TRBJ2-7	.	CTSSPTRGVSSYEQYF	TGTACCAGCAGCCCAACCCGGGGCGTGAGCTCCTACGAGCAGTACTTC
.	TRBV12-3/TRBV12-4	TRBJ1-5	.	CASIAQSLGARGVPQHF	TGTGCCAGCATCGCGCAGAGTCTAGGGGCCCGGGGTGTGCCCCAGCATTTT
.	TRBV11-2	TRBJ2-7	TRBD2	CSSSLARGRDIEQYF	TGTTCCAGCAGTTTAGCTCGTGGGAGGGATATCGAGCAGTACTTC
.	TRBV14	TRBJ1-6	.	CASGQWGGNSPLHF	TGTGCCAGCGGCCAGTGGGGTGGTAATTCACCCCTCCACTTT
.	TRBV11-2	TRBJ2-5	.	CASSSPWTAIEETRYF	TGTGCCAGCAGCTCCCCTTGGACAGCAATTGAAGAGACCCGATACTTC
.	TRBV11-2	TRBJ2-2	.	CASSSGPTGELFF	TGTGCCAGCAGCTCCGGACCCACGGGGGAGCTATTTTTT
.	TRBV10-3	TRBJ1-2	.	CAFDAGPYGYTF	TGTGCCTTTGACGCGGGCCCCTATGGCTACACCTTC
once	TRBV5-6	TRBJ1-5	.	CASSGMNQPQHF	TGTGCCAGCAGCGGTATGAATCAGCCCCAGCATTTT
.	TRBV29-1	TRBJ1-2	.	CSISIGGDYGYTF	TGCAGCATTTCTATAGGAGGGGACTATGGCTACACCTTC
many	TRBV29-1	TRBJ2-1	TRBD2	CSVATSGLYNEQFF	TGCAGCGTTGCTACTAGCGGGCTGTACAATGAGCAGTTCTTC
once	TRBV12-3/TRBV12-4	TRBJ2-2	.	CASRTTGITGELFF	TGTGCCAGCAGGACCACAGGAATCACCGGGGAGCTGTTTTTT
.	TRBV6-1	TRBJ2-5	TRBD1	CASSARDRGQETQYF	TGTGCCAGCAGTGCCCGGGACAGAGGCCAAGAGACCCAGTACTTC
.	TRBV6-5	TRBJ1-1	.	CASSYTAKPNTEAFF	TGTGCCAGCAGTTACACCGCGAAACCGAACACTGAAGCTTTCTTT
.	TRBV4-1	TRBJ2-1	.	CASSQDDPRSYNEQFF	TGCGCCAGCAGCCAAGATGACCCTAGATCCTACAATGAGCAGTTCTTC
few	TRBV14	TRBJ2-1	.	CASSQRGTYNEQFF	TGTGCCAGCAGCCAGAGGGGGACCTACAATGAGCAGTTCTTC
.	TRBV6-5	TRBJ1-1	TRBD1	CASTKGQMNTGAFF	TGTGCCAGCACCAAGGGACAGATGAACACTGGAGCTTTCTTT
few	TRBV12-3/TRBV12-4	TRBJ1-1	.	CASRDNRERTEAFF	TGTGCCAGCAGGGACAACAGGGAACGGACTGAAGCTTTCTTT
.	TRBV6-5	TRBJ1-1	.	CATQMNTEAFF	TGTGCCACCCAGATGAACACTGAAGCTTTCTTT
.	TRBV12-3/TRBV12-4	TRBJ2-5	.	CASSRFARQETQYF	TGTGCCAGCAGTCGTTTCGCCAGGCAAGAGACCCAGTACTTC
many	TRBV6-5	TRBJ2-6	.	CATFRQIGMGGANVLTF	TGTGCCACCTTCCGACAGATTGGTATGGGTGGGGCCAACGTCCTGACTTTC
.	TRBV29-1	TRBJ2-3	.	CSVEAGRTDTQYF	TGCAGCGTTGAAGCGGGACGCACAGATACGCAGTATTTT
few	TRBV11-1	TRBJ2-7	.	CTSNLLGPYEQYF	TGTACCAGCAACTTACTCGGACCCTACGAGCAGTACTTC
.	TRBV6-1	TRBJ2-7	TRBD2	CATATKAGDIHGQYF	TGTGCCACCGCAACGAAAGCGGGGGACATCCACGGGCAGTACTTC
few	TRBV5-4	TRBJ2-3	TRBD2	CASSLRTSGTDTQYF	TGTGCCAGCAGCTTACGCACTAGCGGCACAGATACGCAGTATTTT
.	TRBV6-2/TRBV6-3	TRBJ2-3	.	CASSQGGAGDTQYF	TGTGCCAGCAGTCAGGGCGGCGCCGGAGATACGCAGTATTTT
many	TRBV29-1	TRBJ2-7	.	CSVAAVDFSYEQYF	TGCAGCGTTGCAGCAGTCGACTTCTCCTACGAGCAGTACTTC
.	TRBV11-2	TRBJ2-7	TRBD2	CASTKGLAGSYEQCF	TGTGCCAGCACCAAGGGGCTAGCGGGTTCCTACGAGCAGTGCTTC
many	TRBV29-1	TRBJ2-7	TRBD1	CSVVRQGVGEQYF	TGCAGCGTTGTGCGACAGGGGGTCGGGGAGCAGTACTTC
.	TRBV4-1	TRBJ1-4	.	CASSQDRTATTNEKLFF	TGCGCCAGCAGCCAAGATCGCACCGCTACAACTAATGAAAAACTGTTTTTT
many	TRBV11-2	TRBJ2-5	.	CASSWGGETQYF	TGTGCCAGCAGTTGGGGTGGGGAGACCCAGTACTTC
.	TRBV6-2/TRBV6-3	TRBJ2-1	.	CASSYNREGEQFF	TGTGCCAGCAGTTACAACAGGGAGGGTGAGCAGTTCTTC
.	TRBV6-5	TRBJ1-6	.	CASRESARASYNSPLHF	TGTGCCAGCAGAGAGAGTGCGAGGGCATCCTATAATTCACCCCTCCACTTT
.	TRBV29-1	TRBJ1-1	.	CSVLEVDTESFF	TGCAGCGTGTTGGAAGTGGACACTGAATCTTTCTTT
few	TRBV5-8	TRBJ2-2	TRBD2	CASSRGLAVNTGELFF	TGTGCCAGCAGCAGGGGACTAGCTGTGAACACCGGGGAGCTGTTTTTT
.	TRBV29-1	TRBJ2-5	.	CSVKLLTVIQGTQYF	TGCAGCGTTAAGCTACTGACAGTTATCCAAGGGACCCAGTACTTC
few	TRBV29-1	TRBJ1-1	TRBD1	CSAGGGTGIMNTEAFF	TGCAGCGCCGGGGGTGGGACAGGGATTATGAACACTGAAGCTTTCTTT
.	TRBV6-6	TRBJ2-1	.	CASKLVIDYNEQFF	TGTGCCAGCAAACTAGTGATAGACTACAATGAGCAGTTCTTC
few	TRBV14	TRBJ2-3	TRBD2	CASSQDIREAKYF	TGTGCCAGCAGCCAAGATATACGGGAGGCAAAGTATTTT
once	TRBV4-2	TRBJ2-7	.	CARSLEGYGDEQYF	TGTGCCCGCAGCCTCGAGGGGTACGGGGACGAGCAGTACTTC
.	TRBV4-1	TRBJ2-2	.	CASSQKGLNTGELFF	TGCGCCAGCAGCCAAAAGGGACTCAACACCGGGGAGCTGTTTTTT
few	TRBV30	TRBJ2-3	.	CAGTTGTDTQYF	TGTGCCGGGACGACTGGCACAGATACGCAGTATTTT
.	TRBV10-3	TRBJ2-1	.	CAISESIGGSGNEKFF	TGTGCCATCAGTGAGTCGATCGGGGGTTCGGGCAATGAGAAGTTCTTC
many	TRBV11-2	TRBJ2-1	.	CASSSAISYNEQFF	TGTGCCAGCAGCTCTGCGATCTCCTACAATGAGCAGTTCTTC
few	TRBV30	TRBJ2-1	TRBD2	CAWSVPLTSGRLYNEQFF	TGTGCCTGGAGTGTACCCCTAACTAGCGGGAGGCTCTACAATGAGCAGTTCTTC
few	TRBV30	TRBJ2-2	.	CAWNNANTGELFF	TGTGCCTGGAATAACGCGAACACCGGGGAGCTGTTTTTT
.	TRBV6-1	TRBJ1-5	.	CANSERGLGKQPQHF	TGTGCCAACAGTGAACGGGGTCTTGGCAAGCAGCCCCAGCATTTT
.	TRBV5-1	TRBJ1-1	.	CASSLAGGNTEAFF	TGCGCCAGCAGCTTGGCCGGGGGGAACACTGAAGCTTTCTTT
.	TRBV5-1	TRBJ1-3	.	CASSLEPFSGNTIYF	TGCGCCAGCAGCTTGGAACCGTTCTCTGGAAACACCATATATTTT
.	TRBV12-3/TRBV12-4	TRBJ2-5	.	CARSLEDQETQYF	TGTGCCAGAAGTTTAGAGGACCAAGAGACCCAGTACTTC
.	TRBV4-1	TRBJ1-5	.	CASSQDPGGVNQPQHF	TGCGCCAGCAGCCAAGATCCTGGGGGCGTGAATCAGCCCCAGCATTTT
few	TRBV12-3/TRBV12-4	TRBJ1-5	TRBD1	CASRFSGQGGQPQHF	TGTGCCAGCAGATTTTCCGGACAGGGAGGGCAGCCCCAGCATTTT
many	TRBV29-1	TRBJ2-7	.	CSVALDSGSYEQYF	TGCAGCGTTGCACTCGACTCGGGTTCCTACGAGCAGTACTTC
.	TRBV6-1	TRBJ2-1	TRBD2	CASSEYGGRHNEQFF	TGTGCCAGCAGTGAATACGGGGGGAGGCACAATGAGCAGTTCTTC
many	TRBV11-2	TRBJ2-2	TRBD2	CASSPPAGVGELFF	TGTGCCAGCAGCCCTCCCGCGGGGGTCGGGGAGCTGTTTTTT
few	TRBV29-1	TRBJ2-3	.	CSSESRSTDTQYF	TGCAGTTCAGAGTCCAGGAGCACAGATACGCAGTATTTT